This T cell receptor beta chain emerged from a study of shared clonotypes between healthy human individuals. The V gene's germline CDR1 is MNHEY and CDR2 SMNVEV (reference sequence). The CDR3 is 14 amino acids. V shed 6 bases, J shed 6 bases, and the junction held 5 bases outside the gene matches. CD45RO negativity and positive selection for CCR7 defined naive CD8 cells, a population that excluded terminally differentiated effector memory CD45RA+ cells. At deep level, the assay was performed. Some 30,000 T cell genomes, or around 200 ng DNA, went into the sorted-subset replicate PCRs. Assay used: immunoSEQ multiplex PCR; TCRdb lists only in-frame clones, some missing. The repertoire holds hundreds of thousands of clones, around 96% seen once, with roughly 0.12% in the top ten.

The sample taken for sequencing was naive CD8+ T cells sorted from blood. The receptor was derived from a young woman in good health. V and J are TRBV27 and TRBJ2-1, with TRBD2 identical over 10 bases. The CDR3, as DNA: TGTGCCAGCAGCCTAGCTAGCGGGAGCAATGAGCAGTTCTTC. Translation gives CASSLASGSNEQFF.